This record covers a single T cell receptor beta chain. It has no known antigen specificity. No base quality values were provided; no much bigger clone lies one nucleotide off. The germline ends are 16 bases apart after V is trimmed by 1 base and J by 2 bases. Measured from the cysteine to the phenylalanine, the CDR3 is 17 residues long. Only the CDR3 DNA is retained, 51 bases long and in frame from the first base. Based on the germline V gene, the CDR1 and CDR2 sequences are LGHNA and YNFKEQ. This sample is drawn from a study of blood T cell repertoires in COVID-19 (dated by TCRdb to about 2020). Notes on the research overall: Collaborator samples came from the United States, Italy and Spain and covered acute and convalescent phases of COVID-19. The prospective study material was composed of cDNA or gDNA derived from T cells, B-cell-depleted T cells, or PBMCs. HLA class I and class II types, where available, came from metadata supplied by the sample provider rather than from assay-based typing. The samples were drawn from the first 160 participants of the ongoing ImmuneRACE study and from over a thousand subjects provided by 6 global collaborators. Sample metadata almost always included a de-identified subject ID, COVID-19 status, age in years and sex. The repertoires were released in a freely available public database intended as a resource for research on the immune response to SARS-CoV-2. The dataset comprised deeply sampled blood TCRbeta repertoires from subjects exposed to, actively infected with, or recovered from COVID-19.

A second Seattle source provided samples from volunteer blood donors who had recovered from COVID-19. Each collaborating institution followed its own protocols to collect whole blood in K2EDTA tubes. For TCRbeta analysis, collaborators shipped samples as frozen whole blood, isolated PBMCs, or DNA extracted from either of those sample types. The immunoSEQ Assay, a bias-controlled multiplex PCR, was used to amplify TCRbeta CDR3 regions from genomic DNA. The authors' pipeline ran thus. Nucleated cell counts per sample were estimated from amplification of reference gene primers within the assay. To quantify the absolute abundance of each unique TCRbeta CDR3 rearrangement, sequence reads were collapsed and filtered. For each sample, productive Simpson clonality was calculated as the square root of Simpson's diversity index across productive rearrangements. TCRdb re-hosts the immuneACCESS table, in-frame sequences only. Its copies lack some clones; in the studies checked, an unresolved V gene accounts for under half of them, and the cause for the rest is not known. The DNA gave D and trimming, while V, J and clone size come from that table. This sample has approximately 130,000 clones in its table, and roughly 86% of those were observed once. Around 17% of the sample is taken by the ten largest.

The study at large found these results: How much clinical and demographic metadata was included differed by source and by participant, and the metadata was provided uncurated.

The sequence was obtained from a woman in her forties or fifties who had recovered from COVID-19. The sample consisted of peripheral blood. Recombination linked TRBV4-2 to TRBJ2-3, with no confident D gene call. CDR3 loop: CASSQVVVEVDTDTQYF. In nucleotide form, the sequence is TGTGCCAGCAGCCAAGTGGTTGTAGAAGTTGACACAGATACGCAGTATTTT.